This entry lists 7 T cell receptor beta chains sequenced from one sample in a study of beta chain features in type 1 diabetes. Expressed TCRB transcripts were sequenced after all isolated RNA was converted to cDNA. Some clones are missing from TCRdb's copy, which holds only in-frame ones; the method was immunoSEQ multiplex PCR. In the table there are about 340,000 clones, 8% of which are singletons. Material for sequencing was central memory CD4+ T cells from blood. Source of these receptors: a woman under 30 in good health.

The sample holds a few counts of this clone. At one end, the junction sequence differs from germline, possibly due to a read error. CDR3 sequence (DNA): TGTGCCAGCAGCTCACTTTTAAGCGGCCTGCACGACTTT. Translated: CASSSLLSGLHDF. The chain has TRBV7-2 and TRBJ1-1; D gene ambiguous. CDR1 and CDR2 from the germline V gene are SGHTA and FQGNSA. The CDR3 has 13 amino acids.

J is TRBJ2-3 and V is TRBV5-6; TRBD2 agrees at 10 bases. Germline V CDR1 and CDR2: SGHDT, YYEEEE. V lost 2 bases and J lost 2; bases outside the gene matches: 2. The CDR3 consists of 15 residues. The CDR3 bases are TGTGCCAGCAGCTTAACTAGCGGGATCACAGATACGCAGTATTTT. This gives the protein CASSLTSGITDTQYF. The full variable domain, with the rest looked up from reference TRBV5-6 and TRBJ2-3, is DAGVTQSPTHLIKTRGQQVTLRCSPKSGHDTVSWYQQALGQGPQFIFQYYEEEERQRGNFPDRFSGHQFPNYSSELNVNALLLGDSALYLCASSLTSGITDTQYFGPGTRLTVL.

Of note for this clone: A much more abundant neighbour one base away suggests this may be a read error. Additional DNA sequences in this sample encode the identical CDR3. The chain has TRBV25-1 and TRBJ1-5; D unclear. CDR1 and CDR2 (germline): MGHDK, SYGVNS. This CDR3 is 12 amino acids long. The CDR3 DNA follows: TGTGCCAGCAAAACCCAAAATCAACCCCAGCATTTT. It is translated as CASKTQNQPQHF.

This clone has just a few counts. This CDR3 is CASSLLGGRAKFEQFF. The CDR3, as DNA: TGTGCCAGCAGCTTGCTGGGCGGGAGGGCCAAGTTTGAGCAGTTCTTC. The chain combines TRBV5-5 with TRBJ2-1; TRBD2 matches 9 bases. V lost 1 base to trimming and J lost 9 bases; unmatched junction nucleotides: 11. The CDR3 is 16 residues long. CDR1 and CDR2 from the germline V gene are SGHKS and YYEKEE (reference sequence).

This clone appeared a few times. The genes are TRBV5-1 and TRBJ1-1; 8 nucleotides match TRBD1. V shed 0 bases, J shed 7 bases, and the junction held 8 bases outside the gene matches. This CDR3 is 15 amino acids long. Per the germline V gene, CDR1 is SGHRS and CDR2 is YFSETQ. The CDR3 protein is CASSLEPDREGEAFF. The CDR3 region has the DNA TGCGCCAGCAGCTTGGAGCCGGACAGGGAGGGTGAAGCTTTCTTT. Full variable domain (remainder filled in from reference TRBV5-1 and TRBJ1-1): KAGVTQTPRYLIKTRGQQVTLSCSPISGHRSVSWYQQTPGQGLQFLFEYFSETQRNKGNFPGRFSGRQFSNSRSEMNVSTLELGDSALYLCASSLEPDREGEAFFGQGTRLTVV.

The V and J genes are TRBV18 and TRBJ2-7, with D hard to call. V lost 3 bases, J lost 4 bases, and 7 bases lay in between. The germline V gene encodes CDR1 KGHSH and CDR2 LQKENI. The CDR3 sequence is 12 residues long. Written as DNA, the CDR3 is TGTGCCAGCTCACCGAATGGGTACGAGCAGTACTTC. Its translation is CASSPNGYEQYF.

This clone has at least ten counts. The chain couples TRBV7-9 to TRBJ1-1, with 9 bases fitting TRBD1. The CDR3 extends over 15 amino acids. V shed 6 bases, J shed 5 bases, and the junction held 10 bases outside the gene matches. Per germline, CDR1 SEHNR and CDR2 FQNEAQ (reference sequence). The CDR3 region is CASRPLQGASTEAFF. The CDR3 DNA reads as TGTGCCAGCAGACCATTACAGGGGGCTTCGACTGAAGCTTTCTTT.